The present entry profiles one TCR beta chain with its context. Its antigen remains unidentified. The source of the sample is a study of T cell responses to AZD1222 COVID-19 vaccine. Clones were sequenced by immunoSEQ multiplex PCR, and TCRdb holds only the in-frame ones, with some missing. Among around 160,000 clones, about nine tenths were seen once, and the ten largest hold about 3%. General study points: After two AZD1222 doses, spike-specific TCR breadth and depth rose versus day 0. Clonal diversity may have been underestimated, and the donors were mostly white British, with more females than males. Sampling captured repertoires only after the peak T cell response.

The length of the CDR3 is 12 residues. After removal of 5 bases from V and 5 bases from J, the junction contained 2 bases not matched to a gene. Germline CDR1 MNHEY, CDR2 SMNVEV (reference sequence). The source is an adult in good health. The chain links TRBV27 to TRBJ1-1; 7 nucleotides agree with TRBD1. The source material was peripheral blood, sampled on day 0 of MenACWY control vaccination. The CDR3 sequence is CASSGRGTEAFF. CDR3 DNA: TGTGCCAGCAGTGGCAGGGGGACTGAAGCTTTCTTT.